A single sample is the source of the 13 T cell receptor beta chains below, sequenced in a study of cytomegalovirus exposure and HLA in healthy donors. Primers: 60 Vbeta forward and 13 Jbeta reverse. TCRdb's table, derived via immunoSEQ multiplex PCR, lists solely in-frame clones and lacks some. The sample yields approximately 110,000 clones, 65% to 85% seen once. Input material: PBMCs. These receptors were obtained from a man aged 50-59 years in good health and CMV-seronegative.

This clone appeared a single time. The gene calls are TRBV6-5 and TRBJ2-7, with D perhaps TRBD2 (6 bases). The CDR3 loop spans 11 amino acids. Deletions cut 6 bases from V and 6 bases from J, with 9 bases between. Per the germline V gene, CDR1 is MNHEY and CDR2 is SVGAGI. CDR3 residues: CASSGGREQYF. As DNA, the CDR3 is TGTGCCAGCAGCGGGGGTCGCGAGCAGTACTTC.

This chain links TRBV15 with TRBJ2-1; D might be TRBD2 (6 bases). This CDR3 spans 15 amino acids. CDR1 is LNHNV and CDR2 is YYDKDF in the germline V gene (reference sequence). Trimming stripped 6 bases from V and 4 bases from J, with 16 bases between. CDR3 amino acids: CATREGGLVYNEQFF. CDR3 bases: TGTGCCACCAGGGAGGGTGGTCTGGTGTACAATGAGCAGTTCTTC. Using reference TRBV15 and TRBJ2-1 for the parts outside the CDR3, the full variable domain is DAMVIQNPRYQVTQFGKPVTLSCSQTLNHNVMYWYQQKSSQAPKLLFHYYDKDFNNEADTPDNFQSRRPNTSFCFLDIRSPGLGDTAMYLCATREGGLVYNEQFFGPGTRLTVL.

The V gene is TRBV5-6, the J gene TRBJ2-3; 8 bases are a match to TRBD2. The ends lost 4 bases at V and 4 bases at J; junction bases unmatched: 5. This CDR3 has 14 amino acids. Germline assignment: CDR1 SGHDT and CDR2 YYEEEE. The CDR3 DNA sequence: TGTGCCAGCAGCGAAGCGGGGGTGTCAGATACGCAGTATTTT. Amino acid sequence: CASSEAGVSDTQYF.

In DNA form, the CDR3 reads TGTGCCAGCAGCGTAGGAAGGGGGTGGACCGGGGAGCTGTTTTTT. It encodes CASSVGRGWTGELFF. The rearrangement uses TRBV9 and TRBJ2-2, with a weak D call TRBD1 (6 bases). Germline V gene data show CDR1 as SGDLS and CDR2 as YYNGEE. V lost 0 bases and J lost 5, with 11 bases in between. This CDR3 contains 15 residues.

This clone was recorded only once. The chain employs TRBV6-5 and TRBJ1-1; tentatively, D is TRBD1 (5 bases). V lost 6 bases and J 3 bases, leaving 14 bases between the germline ends. CDR1 is MNHEY, CDR2 SVGAGI, per germline. The CDR3 extends over 14 amino acids. The CDR3 is CASREGVADTEAFF. Here the CDR3 DNA reads TGTGCCAGCAGGGAAGGGGTAGCGGACACTGAAGCTTTCTTT.

The V call is TRBV5-5, the J call TRBJ2-7, with 9 positions matching TRBD1. The V and J ends lost 4 bases and 4 bases, in that order; junction bases with no gene match: 9. Per the germline V gene, CDR1 is SGHKS and CDR2 is YYEKEE (reference sequence). The CDR3 contains 15 residues. In nucleotides, the CDR3 is TGTGCCAGCAGCCCTGTGGGGGACAGGGCATACGAGCAGTACTTC. As protein: CASSPVGDRAYEQYF.

This chain joins TRBV9 and TRBJ1-2; perhaps TRBD1 as D (6 bases). The CDR3 has 15 amino acids. Germline V gene data show CDR1 as SGDLS and CDR2 as YYNGEE. V gave up 4 bases and J gave up 5 bases, with 18 bases separating them. The CDR3 sequence is CASSPSQGLKYGYTF. CDR3 DNA sequence: TGTGCCAGCAGCCCGTCACAGGGTTTGAAATATGGCTACACCTTC.

The rearrangement links TRBV30 to TRBJ1-6, with D possibly matching TRBD1 (5 bases). Germline CDR1 GTSNPN, CDR2 SVGIG (reference sequence). The CDR3 totals 16 residues. V was shortened by 3 bases and J by 0 bases, with 12 bases between the two germline ends. CDR3 DNA: TGTGCCTGGAGCGGACAAATTGGCTCCTATAATTCACCCCTCCACTTT. Amino acids: CAWSGQIGSYNSPLHF.

The CDR3 loop reads CASSQELAARTDTQYF. The DNA of the CDR3 is TGCGCCAGCAGCCAAGAGCTAGCGGCTCGCACAGATACGCAGTATTTT. The rearrangement joins TRBV4-3 to TRBJ2-3, with 7 bases identical to TRBD2. Germline V lookup: CDR1 LGHNA, CDR2 YSLEER. The CDR3 has 16 residues. V shed 0 bases, J shed 1 base, and the junction held 4 bases outside the gene matches.

V usage is TRBV20-1 and J usage is TRBJ2-1, with 10 bases that match TRBD2. CDR1 and CDR2 from the germline V gene are DFQATT and SNEGSKA (reference sequence). CDR3 length equals 11 residues. Unmatched junction bases numbered 3, after V lost 6 bases and J lost 10 bases. CDR3 loop: CSATTSGEQFF. CDR3 bases: TGCAGTGCCACGACTAGCGGGGAGCAGTTCTTC.

The chain couples TRBV27 to TRBJ2-3, with 9 bases fitting TRBD1. The CDR3 loop spans 17 amino acids. Unmatched junction bases numbered 10, after V lost 2 bases and J lost 4 bases. Germline V lookup: CDR1 MNHEY, CDR2 SMNVEV (reference sequence). CDR3 amino acids: CASSLDSPGQGADTQYF. DNA for the CDR3: TGTGCCAGCAGTTTAGACAGCCCGGGACAGGGTGCAGATACGCAGTATTTT.

This clone came up a few times. V is TRBV7-3 and J is TRBJ2-2; 7 bases are a match to TRBD2. CDR3 length: 14 amino acids. Per germline, CDR1 SGHTA and CDR2 FQGTGA. V shed 1 base, J shed 5 bases, and the junction held 1 base outside the gene matches. CDR3 protein: CASSLRAGTGELFF. Here the CDR3 DNA reads TGTGCCAGCAGCTTAAGAGCGGGGACCGGGGAGCTGTTTTTT.

The CDR3 DNA reads TGTGCCAGCAGTCCCCGCCGGGGACAGGCTAATCAGCCCCAGCATTTT. Translated: CASSPRRGQANQPQHF. The chain recombines TRBV28 with TRBJ1-5; TRBD1 aligns across 8 bases. Germline values: CDR1 MDHEN, CDR2 SYDVKM. The CDR3 is 16 amino acids. V lost 5 bases to trimming and J lost 4 bases; unmatched junction nucleotides: 10.